This T cell receptor (beta chain) is from a study of cytomegalovirus exposure and HLA in healthy donors. TCRdb's table, derived via immunoSEQ multiplex PCR, lists solely in-frame clones and lacks some. The table includes a few hundred thousand clones, less than 90% detected once. The sequence was collected from a young man in good health and CMV-seropositive. The specimen was PBMCs.

As DNA, the CDR3 is TGTGCCAGCAGCCCAGGGACTAGCGGGAACAATGAGCAGTTCTTC. It yields the protein CASSPGTSGNNEQFF. The chain carries TRBV11-1 and TRBJ2-1; 13 bases line up with TRBD2. The junction had 3 bases not matched to a gene; V was cut back by 5 bases and J by 5 bases. The CDR3 loop spans 15 amino acids. CDR1 is SGHAT, CDR2 FQDESV, per germline (reference sequence). Complete variable domain (other parts from reference TRBV11-1 and TRBJ2-1): EAEVAQSPRYKITEKSQAVAFWCDPISGHATLYWYRQILGQGPELLVQFQDESVVDDSQLPKDRFSAERLKGVDSTLKIQPAELGDSAMYLCASSPGTSGNNEQFFGPGTRLTVL.